The 23 T cell receptor beta chains in this list originate from one sample, sequenced in a study of CD4 T cells in relation to SARS-CoV-2 and coronaviruses. The unexposed donors gave CD4+ T cells in 2011-2018, prior to COVID-19. Isolation of CD4+ T cells took place after about 9 days in culture. The table came from immunoSEQ multiplex PCR; TCRdb's copy has only in-frame clones and leaves some out. The data hold about 25,000 clones, with 75% observed a single time. Their cognate antigens are unknown. The sequencing sample was made of CD4+ T cells from PBMCs, cultured in vitro. The source is a human donor in good health.

V is TRBV2 and J is TRBJ2-2; no clear D gene. The CDR3 totals 14 residues. From germline, CDR1 is SNHLY and CDR2 FYNNEI. V gave up 7 bases and J gave up 0 bases, with 9 bases separating them. In DNA form, the CDR3 reads TGTGCCAGCACGGTGTCGACGAACACCGGGGAGCTGTTTTTT. It specifies CASTVSTNTGELFF.

The J gene is TRBJ2-5, the V gene TRBV12-3 or TRBV12-4; D not certain. With 2 bases removed from V and 2 bases from J, the gap between germline ends came to 3 bases. This CDR3 comprises 12 residues. The CDR3 DNA reads TGTGCCAGCAGTTTACAGCAAGAGACCCAGTACTTC. It yields the protein CASSLQQETQYF.

The genes are TRBV11-2 and TRBJ2-7; no reliable D call. Germline assignment: CDR1 SGHAT and CDR2 FQNNGV. The V end was cut by 3 bases, the J end by 13 bases, with 19 bases between. The CDR3 is 13 amino acids. Here the CDR3 reads CASSFTQGPPFYF. The CDR3 DNA follows: TGTGCCAGCAGCTTTACACAAGGCCCACCGTTTTACTTC. The full variable domain, rest sourced from reference TRBV11-2 and TRBJ2-7, is EAGVAQSPRYKIIEKRQSVAFWCNPISGHATLYWYQQILGQGPKLLIQFQNNGVVDDSQLPKDRFSAERLKGVDSTLKIQPAKLEDSAVYLCASSFTQGPPFYFGPGTRLTVT.

DNA of the CDR3: TGTGCCAGCATTGCGAACACTGAAGCTTTCTTT. Translation gives CASIANTEAFF. The chain uses TRBV28 and TRBJ1-1; the D is unclear. Between the trimmed V and J ends, which lost 7 bases and 1 base, there was a span of 4 bases. CDR1 is MDHEN, CDR2 SYDVKM, per germline. The CDR3 sequence is 11 residues long.

A single count supports this clone. The V gene is TRBV30, the J gene TRBJ1-6; D might be TRBD1 (6 bases). Per the germline V gene, CDR1 is GTSNPN and CDR2 is SVGIG (reference sequence). V was trimmed by 0 bases and J by 10 bases, leaving 16 bases between them. The CDR3 spans 15 residues. DNA for the CDR3: TGTGCCTGGAGTGTACGGGGCAGGGGACGGTCACCCCTCCACTTT. Amino acid sequence: CAWSVRGRGRSPLHF.

This sequence joins TRBV19 and TRBJ1-5; D perhaps matches TRBD1 (6 bases). CDR3 size: 15 residues. The ends were cut back, 5 bases at V and 1 base at J, with 12 bases in the middle. Germline CDR1 LNHDA, CDR2 SQIVND (reference sequence). The CDR3 DNA is TGTGCCAGTAGTCCACAACAGGGCAGCAATCAGCCCCAGCATTTT. Its protein is CASSPQQGSNQPQHF.

This chain links TRBV7-2 with TRBJ2-6, with no clear D. Germline CDR1 SGHTA, CDR2 FQGNSA. The CDR3 has 13 amino acids. V dropped 8 bases and J dropped 4 bases, with 9 bases sitting between them. CDR3 loop: CASLSGGANVLTF. CDR3 coding DNA: TGTGCCAGCCTCTCGGGCGGGGCCAACGTCCTGACTTTC.

The chain employs TRBV7-9 and TRBJ2-3; D not certain. The germline CDR1 and CDR2 sequences are SEHNR and FQNEAQ (reference sequence). With 5 bases removed from V and 7 bases from J, the gap between germline ends came to 7 bases. This CDR3 has 11 residues. The CDR3 spells CASSLENTQYF. In DNA, the CDR3 is TGTGCCAGCAGCCTAGAAAATACGCAGTATTTT.

This clone was detected only a few times. The chain joins TRBV6-4 to TRBJ2-2, with D tentatively TRBD1 (7 bases). V lost 2 bases and J lost 3, with 25 bases in between. The CDR3 runs to 20 residues. CDR1 MRHNA and CDR2 SNTAGT come from the germline V gene. The CDR3 DNA reads as TGTGCCAGCAGTGACGGGGCCCAGGGGGGCGGGCGCTGGGACACCGGGGAGCTGTTTTTT. As protein: CASSDGAQGGGRWDTGELFF.

This chain connects TRBV4-1 to TRBJ2-6; no clear D gene. Germline CDR1 is MGHRA and CDR2 is YSYEKL. The V and J ends lost 9 bases and 0 bases respectively, with 15 bases between them. This CDR3 region has 16 residues. For the CDR3, the DNA is TGCGCCAGTACAAGCCCGAGAGGCTCTGGGGCCAACGTCCTGACTTTC. Its translation: CASTSPRGSGANVLTF.

This clone appeared a few times. The chain links TRBV7-9 to TRBJ2-2; 11 bases are shared with TRBD2. The CDR3 spans 18 residues. Trimming cost V 4 bases and J 5 bases; bases outside gene matches: 12. Germline CDR1 SEHNR, CDR2 FQNEAQ (reference sequence). CDR3 DNA sequence: TGTGCCAGCAGCTCCATCCTCGGACTAGCGGGCGCGACCGGGGAGCTGTTTTTT. This gives the protein CASSSILGLAGATGELFF.

The sample holds a few counts of this clone. The V call is TRBV12-5, the J call TRBJ2-1, with 10 bases that match TRBD2. Germline-derived CDR1 and CDR2 are LGHNT and FRNRAP. V lost 7 bases to trimming and J lost 9 bases; unmatched junction nucleotides: 9. The CDR3 spans 14 residues. This chain's CDR3 is CASARTSGRGEQFF. In nucleotides, the CDR3 is TGTGCTAGTGCCAGGACTAGCGGAAGAGGTGAGCAGTTCTTC.

The chain has TRBV18 and TRBJ1-2, with 8 positions matching TRBD1. V was clipped by 6 bases and J by 5 bases; unmatched bases: 8. The CDR3 contains 14 residues. Germline V gives CDR1 KGHSH, CDR2 LQKENI. As DNA, the CDR3 is TGTGCCAGCTCGCAGACAGGGGAAGTTTATGGCTACACCTTC. Protein sequence: CASSQTGEVYGYTF.

The chain combines TRBV30 with TRBJ2-7, with 10 bases that match TRBD1. V lost 0 bases to trimming and J lost 4 bases; unmatched junction nucleotides: 3. Germline assignment: CDR1 GTSNPN and CDR2 SVGIG (reference sequence). The CDR3 is 14 residues long. DNA of the CDR3: TGTGCCTGGAGTGTACTGGACAGGGGGTACGAGCAGTACTTC. Translating it yields CAWSVLDRGYEQYF.

This rearrangement joins TRBV5-1 to TRBJ1-6, with 7 bases that match TRBD1. This CDR3 contains 15 residues. After removal of 4 bases from V and 7 bases from J, the junction contained 8 bases not matched to a gene. Germline V CDR1 and CDR2: SGHRS, YFSETQ. DNA for the CDR3: TGCGCCAGCAGCCCAAATTCACAGGGGAATTCACCCCTCCACTTT. Protein: CASSPNSQGNSPLHF.

V and J are TRBV5-1 and TRBJ2-1; D is possibly TRBD1 or TRBD2 (5 bases each). CDR1 SGHRS and CDR2 YFSETQ come from the germline V gene. The CDR3 loop spans 14 amino acids. The V end was cut by 2 bases, the J end by 6 bases, with 12 bases between. The CDR3 sequence is CASSLGERLNEQFF. DNA for the CDR3: TGCGCCAGCAGCTTAGGGGAGCGGCTCAATGAGCAGTTCTTC.

The genes are TRBV5-1 and TRBJ2-2, with TRBD2 identical over 9 bases. The ends lost 0 bases at V and 8 bases at J; junction bases unmatched: 5. This CDR3 has 15 residues. CDR1 SGHRS and CDR2 YFSETQ come from the germline V gene. The CDR3 DNA is TGCGCCAGCAGCTTGGGACTAGCGGAAGAAGGGGAGCTGTTTTTT. Its translation: CASSLGLAEEGELFF.

The chain joins TRBV7-2 to TRBJ1-2, with 10 nucleotides matching TRBD1. CDR1 SGHTA and CDR2 FQGNSA come from the germline V gene. Trimming took 5 bases from V and 1 from J; bases not matched to a gene: 4. This CDR3 has 15 amino acids. This CDR3 reads CASSPGQGDNYGYTF. CDR3 sequence (DNA): TGTGCCAGCAGCCCAGGACAGGGGGATAACTATGGCTACACCTTC.

This clone showed up just a few times. The chain links TRBV4-2 to TRBJ2-1; 14 nucleotides match TRBD2. J gave up 1 base and V 1 base, and 0 bases lay outside the gene matches. CDR3 size: 17 residues. CDR1 LGHNA and CDR2 YNFKEQ come from the germline V gene. The CDR3 nucleotides read TGTGCCAGCAGCCAAGGGACTAGCGGGGGGTCCTACAATGAGCAGTTCTTC. It specifies CASSQGTSGGSYNEQFF.

The chain's CDR3 is CASSHRQSTDTQYF. CDR3 DNA sequence: TGTGCCAGCAGTCATCGACAGAGCACAGATACGCAGTATTTT. V is TRBV5-8 and J is TRBJ2-3; maybe TRBD1 (5 bases). The CDR3 is 14 residues long. V was trimmed by 5 bases and J by 0 bases, leaving 10 bases between them. The germline CDR1 and CDR2 sequences are SGHTS and YDEGEE.

The chain carries TRBV6-1 and TRBJ1-4, with D perhaps matching TRBD1 (5 bases). Germline V CDR1 and CDR2: MNHNS, SASEGT. Trimming removed 2 bases at V and 2 bases at J, with 9 bases between. The length of the CDR3 is 15 residues. The CDR3 DNA reads TGTGCCAGCAGTGAACAGGGCTCCACTAATGAAAAACTGTTTTTT. This encodes CASSEQGSTNEKLFF.

V and J are TRBV9 and TRBJ2-5, with D possibly TRBD2 on 5 matching bases. The CDR3 loop spans 16 amino acids. V lost 0 bases and J lost 5, with 17 bases in between. The germline CDR1 and CDR2 sequences are SGDLS and YYNGEE. This CDR3 reads CASSVGRSAQRETQYF. The CDR3, as DNA: TGTGCCAGCAGCGTAGGCCGAAGCGCCCAGCGGGAGACCCAGTACTTC.

This chain uses TRBV6-2 or TRBV6-3 with TRBJ2-5; D may be TRBD1 (5 bases). CDR3 length equals 13 residues. Germline V CDR1 and CDR2: MNHEY, SVGEGT. V dropped 4 bases and J dropped 5 bases, with 11 bases sitting between them. The DNA of the CDR3 is TGTGCCAGCAGTTCTTTCAGGGCCGAGACCCAGTACTTC. The encoded protein is CASSSFRAETQYF.